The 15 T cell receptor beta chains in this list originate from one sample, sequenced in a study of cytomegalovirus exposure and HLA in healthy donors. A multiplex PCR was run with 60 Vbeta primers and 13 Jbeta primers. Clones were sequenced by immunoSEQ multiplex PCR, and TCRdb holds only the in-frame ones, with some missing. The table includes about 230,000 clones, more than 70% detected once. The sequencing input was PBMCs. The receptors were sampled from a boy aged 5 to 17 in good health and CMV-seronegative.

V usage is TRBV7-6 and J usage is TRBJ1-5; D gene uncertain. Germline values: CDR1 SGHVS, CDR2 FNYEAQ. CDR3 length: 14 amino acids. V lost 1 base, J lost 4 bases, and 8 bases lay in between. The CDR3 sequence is CASSLELYNQPQHF. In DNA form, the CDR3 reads TGTGCCAGCAGCTTAGAGCTTTATAATCAGCCCCAGCATTTT.

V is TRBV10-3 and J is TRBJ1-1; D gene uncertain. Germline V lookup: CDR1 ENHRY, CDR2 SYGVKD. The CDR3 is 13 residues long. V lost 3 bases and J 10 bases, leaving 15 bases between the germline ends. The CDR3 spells CAISEIYPAGAFF. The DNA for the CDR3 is TGTGCCATCAGTGAAATATATCCGGCGGGAGCTTTCTTT.

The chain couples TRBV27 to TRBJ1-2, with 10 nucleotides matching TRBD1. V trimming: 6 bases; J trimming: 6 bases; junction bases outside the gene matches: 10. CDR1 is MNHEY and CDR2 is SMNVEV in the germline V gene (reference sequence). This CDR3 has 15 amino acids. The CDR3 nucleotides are TGTGCCAGCAGCCCATTTGACAGGGGGCGCAATGGCTACACCTTC. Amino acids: CASSPFDRGRNGYTF.

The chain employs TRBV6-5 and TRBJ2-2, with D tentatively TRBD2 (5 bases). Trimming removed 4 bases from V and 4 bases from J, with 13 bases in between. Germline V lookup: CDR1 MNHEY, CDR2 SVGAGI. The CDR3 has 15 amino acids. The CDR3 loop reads CASSWGAVVTGELFF. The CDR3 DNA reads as TGTGCCAGCAGTTGGGGAGCGGTGGTCACCGGGGAGCTGTTTTTT.

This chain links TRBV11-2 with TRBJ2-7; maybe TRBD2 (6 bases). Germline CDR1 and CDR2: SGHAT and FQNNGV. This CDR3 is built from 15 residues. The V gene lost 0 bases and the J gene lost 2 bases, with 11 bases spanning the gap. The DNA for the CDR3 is TGTGCCAGCAGCTTAGACAGGACTATTACCTACGAGCAGTACTTC. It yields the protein CASSLDRTITYEQYF. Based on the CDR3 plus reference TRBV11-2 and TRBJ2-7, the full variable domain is EAGVAQSPRYKIIEKRQSVAFWCNPISGHATLYWYQQILGQGPKLLIQFQNNGVVDDSQLPKDRFSAERLKGVDSTLKIQPAKLEDSAVYLCASSLDRTITYEQYFGPGTRLTVT.

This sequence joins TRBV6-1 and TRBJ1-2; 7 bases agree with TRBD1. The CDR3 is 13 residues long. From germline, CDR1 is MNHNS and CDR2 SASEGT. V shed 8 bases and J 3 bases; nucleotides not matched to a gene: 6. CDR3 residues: CASARDSYYGYTF. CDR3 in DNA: TGTGCCAGCGCTCGGGACAGCTACTATGGCTACACCTTC.

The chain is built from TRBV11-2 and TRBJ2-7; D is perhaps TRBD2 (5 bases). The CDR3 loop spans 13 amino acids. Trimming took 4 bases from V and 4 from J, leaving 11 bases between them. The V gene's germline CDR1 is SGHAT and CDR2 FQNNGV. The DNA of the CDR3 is TGTGCCAGCAGCTCCTTAGTAGCGTACGAGCAGTACTTC. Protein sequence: CASSSLVAYEQYF.

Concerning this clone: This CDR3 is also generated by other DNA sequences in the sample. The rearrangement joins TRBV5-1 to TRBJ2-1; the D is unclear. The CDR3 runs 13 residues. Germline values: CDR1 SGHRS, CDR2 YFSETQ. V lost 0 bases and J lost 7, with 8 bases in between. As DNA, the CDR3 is TGCGCCAGCAGCTTGGGTCCCGGGAATGAGCAGTTCTTC. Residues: CASSLGPGNEQFF. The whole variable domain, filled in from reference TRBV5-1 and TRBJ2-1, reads KAGVTQTPRYLIKTRGQQVTLSCSPISGHRSVSWYQQTPGQGLQFLFEYFSETQRNKGNFPGRFSGRQFSNSRSEMNVSTLELGDSALYLCASSLGPGNEQFFGPGTRLTVL.

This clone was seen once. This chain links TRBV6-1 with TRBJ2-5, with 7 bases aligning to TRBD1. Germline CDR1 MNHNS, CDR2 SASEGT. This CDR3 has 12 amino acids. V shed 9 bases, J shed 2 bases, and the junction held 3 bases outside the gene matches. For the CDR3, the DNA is TGTGCCAGTGGGGACAGACAAGAGACCCAGTACTTC. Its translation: CASGDRQETQYF.

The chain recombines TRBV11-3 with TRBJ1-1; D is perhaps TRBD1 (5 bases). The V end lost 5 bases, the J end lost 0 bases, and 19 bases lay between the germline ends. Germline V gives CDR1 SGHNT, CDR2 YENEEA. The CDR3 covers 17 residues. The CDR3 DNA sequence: TGTGCCAGCAGCCTGGGGGGGAGCCCTCCCATGAACACTGAAGCTTTCTTT. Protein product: CASSLGGSPPMNTEAFF.

CDR3 region: CAITPGWSSYEQYF. The DNA of the CDR3 is TGTGCCATCACCCCGGGTTGGAGCTCCTACGAGCAGTACTTC. The chain has TRBV10-3 and TRBJ2-5; D call uncertain. Gene TRBJ2-7 matches the end of the DNA better, so the J call may be wrong. The CDR3 is 14 amino acids. CDR1 is ENHRY and CDR2 is SYGVKD in the germline V gene.

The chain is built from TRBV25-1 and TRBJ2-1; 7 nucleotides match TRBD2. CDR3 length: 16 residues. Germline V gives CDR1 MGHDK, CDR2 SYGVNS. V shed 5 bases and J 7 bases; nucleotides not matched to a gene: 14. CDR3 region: CASSIFGLAEVNEQFF. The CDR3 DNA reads TGTGCCAGCAGTATATTTGGGCTAGCGGAGGTAAATGAGCAGTTCTTC.

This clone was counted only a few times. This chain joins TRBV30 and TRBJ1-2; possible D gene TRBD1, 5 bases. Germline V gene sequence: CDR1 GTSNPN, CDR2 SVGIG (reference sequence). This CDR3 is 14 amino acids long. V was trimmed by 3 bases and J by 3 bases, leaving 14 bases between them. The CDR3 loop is CAWSASTAYYGYTF. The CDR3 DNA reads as TGTGCCTGGAGCGCCTCGACAGCTTACTATGGCTACACCTTC.

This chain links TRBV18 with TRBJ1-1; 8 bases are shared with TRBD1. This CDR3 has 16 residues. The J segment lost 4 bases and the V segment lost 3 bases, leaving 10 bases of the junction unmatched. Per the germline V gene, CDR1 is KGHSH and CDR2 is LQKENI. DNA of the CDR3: TGTGCCAGCTCACCGAACCAGGGGGCGTTGGGCACTGAAGCTTTCTTT. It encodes CASSPNQGALGTEAFF. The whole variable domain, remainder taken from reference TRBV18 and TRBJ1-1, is NAGVMQNPRHLVRRRGQEARLRCSPMKGHSHVYWYRQLPEEGLKFMVYLQKENIIDESGMPKERFSAEFPKEGPSILRIQQVVRGDSAAYFCASSPNQGALGTEAFFGQGTRLTVV.

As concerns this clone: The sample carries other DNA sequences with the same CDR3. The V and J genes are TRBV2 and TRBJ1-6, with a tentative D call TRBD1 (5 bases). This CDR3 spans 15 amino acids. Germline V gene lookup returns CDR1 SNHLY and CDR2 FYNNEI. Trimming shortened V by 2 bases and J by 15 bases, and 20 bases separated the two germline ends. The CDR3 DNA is TGTGCCAGCAGTGAATTGGGGCAAGGGGAAAGGGGCCTCCACTTT. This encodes CASSELGQGERGLHF.